This T cell receptor beta chain was identified during a study of control samples from healthy donors and cancer patients. Method: immunoSEQ multiplex PCR; TCRdb's copy keeps in-frame clones and lacks some. The table records 120,000 or so clones, approximately 84% of them present only once. This clone appeared a single time. The length of the CDR3 is 15 residues. The V and J ends lost 3 bases and 2 bases, in that order; junction bases with no gene match: 7. The germline V gene encodes CDR1 SGHDN and CDR2 FVKESK. The material sequenced was blood. The source is a man younger than 30 in good health. V usage is TRBV14 and J usage is TRBJ2-7, with 7 bases that match TRBD1. The DNA for the CDR3 is TGTGCCAGCAGCCAGGCTTCTACAGGGGCCTACGAGCAGTACTTC. This codes for CASSQASTGAYEQYF.